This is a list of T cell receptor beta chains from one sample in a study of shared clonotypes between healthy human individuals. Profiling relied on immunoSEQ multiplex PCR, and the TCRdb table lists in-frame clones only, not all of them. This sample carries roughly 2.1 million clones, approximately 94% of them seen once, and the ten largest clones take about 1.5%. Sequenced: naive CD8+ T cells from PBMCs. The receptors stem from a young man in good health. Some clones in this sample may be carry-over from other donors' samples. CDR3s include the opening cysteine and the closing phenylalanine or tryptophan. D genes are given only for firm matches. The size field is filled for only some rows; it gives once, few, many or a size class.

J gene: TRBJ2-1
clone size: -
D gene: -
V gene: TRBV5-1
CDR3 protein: CASSLPGDNEQFF
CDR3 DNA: TGCGCCAGCAGCCTTCCCGGGGACAATGAGCAGTTCTTC

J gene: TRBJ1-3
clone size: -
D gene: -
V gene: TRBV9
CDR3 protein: CASSVVAGAGNTIYF
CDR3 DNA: TGTGCCAGCAGCGTAGTGGCAGGCGCTGGAAACACCATATATTTT

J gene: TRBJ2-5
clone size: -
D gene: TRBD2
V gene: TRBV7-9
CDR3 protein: CASSSRLAVSEETQYF
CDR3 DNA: TGTGCCAGCAGCTCCCGACTAGCAGTGTCGGAAGAGACCCAGTACTTC

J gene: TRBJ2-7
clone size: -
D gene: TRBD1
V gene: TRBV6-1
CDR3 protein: CASSHRGYSYEQYF
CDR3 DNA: TGTGCCAGCAGTCACAGGGGATATTCCTACGAGCAGTACTTC

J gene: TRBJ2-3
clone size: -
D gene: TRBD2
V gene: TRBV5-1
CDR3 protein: CASSLAGGPSDTQYF
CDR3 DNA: TGCGCCAGCAGCTTAGCGGGAGGGCCCTCAGATACGCAGTATTTT

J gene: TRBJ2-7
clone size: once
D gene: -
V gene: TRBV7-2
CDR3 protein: CASSGGALTYEQYF
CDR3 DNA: TGTGCCAGCAGCGGGGGGGCCTTGACCTACGAGCAGTACTTC

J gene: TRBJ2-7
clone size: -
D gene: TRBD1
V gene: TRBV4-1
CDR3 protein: CASSQVGTGRFHEQYF
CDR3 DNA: TGCGCCAGCAGCCAAGTAGGGACAGGGCGGTTCCACGAGCAGTACTTC

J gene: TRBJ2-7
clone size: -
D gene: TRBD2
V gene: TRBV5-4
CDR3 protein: CASSLKASGHRSYEQYF
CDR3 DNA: TGTGCCAGCAGCTTGAAGGCTAGCGGCCACCGATCCTACGAGCAGTACTTC

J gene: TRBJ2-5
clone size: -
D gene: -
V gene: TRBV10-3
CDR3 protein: CAISEIRASPTVKGPQETQYF
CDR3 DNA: TGTGCCATCAGTGAGATTCGGGCTTCGCCGACAGTAAAGGGCCCCCAAGAGACCCAGTACTTC

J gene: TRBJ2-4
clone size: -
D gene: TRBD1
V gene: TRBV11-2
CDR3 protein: CASSLKTTGDHIQYF
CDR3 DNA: TGTGCCAGCAGCTTAAAGACGACAGGGGATCACATTCAGTACTTC

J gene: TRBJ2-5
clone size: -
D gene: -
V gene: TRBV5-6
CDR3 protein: CASSSGLAGGETQYF
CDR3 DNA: TGTGCCAGCAGCTCGGGGCTAGCAGGGGGGGAGACCCAGTACTTC

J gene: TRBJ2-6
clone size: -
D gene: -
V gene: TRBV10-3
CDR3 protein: CAISETGPGANVLTF
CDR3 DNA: TGTGCCATCAGTGAAACAGGGCCTGGGGCCAACGTCCTGACTTTC

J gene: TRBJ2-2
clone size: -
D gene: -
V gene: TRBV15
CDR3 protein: CATSRPYQANTGELFF
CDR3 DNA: TGTGCCACCAGCAGACCCTATCAAGCGAACACCGGGGAGCTGTTTTTT

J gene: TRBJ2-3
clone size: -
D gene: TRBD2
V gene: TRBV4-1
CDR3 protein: CASSQDLLAGGPDTQYF
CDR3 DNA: TGCGCCAGCAGCCAAGACCTCCTAGCGGGAGGTCCAGATACGCAGTATTTT

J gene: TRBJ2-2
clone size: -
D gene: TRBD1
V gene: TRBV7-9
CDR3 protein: CASSTRQGEGTGELFF
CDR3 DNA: TGTGCCAGCAGCACCCGACAGGGCGAGGGCACCGGGGAGCTGTTTTTT

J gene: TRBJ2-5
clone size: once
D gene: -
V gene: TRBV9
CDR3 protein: CASSPGQNSQETQYF
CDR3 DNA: TGTGCCAGCAGCCCCGGACAGAATAGCCAAGAGACCCAGTACTTC

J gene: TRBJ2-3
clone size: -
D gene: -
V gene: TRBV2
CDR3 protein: CASSESLLATDTQYF
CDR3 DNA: TGTGCCAGCAGTGAATCATTACTAGCAACAGATACGCAGTATTTT

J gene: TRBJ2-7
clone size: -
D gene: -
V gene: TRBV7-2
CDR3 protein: CASSPRGGGLAVSYEQYF
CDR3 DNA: TGTGCCAGCAGCCCAAGGGGGGGAGGGCTAGCGGTATCCTACGAGCAGTACTTC

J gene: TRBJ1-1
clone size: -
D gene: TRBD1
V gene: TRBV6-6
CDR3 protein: CASSYSSDRPYTEAFF
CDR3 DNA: TGTGCCAGCAGTTACTCGTCGGACAGGCCGTACACTGAAGCTTTCTTT

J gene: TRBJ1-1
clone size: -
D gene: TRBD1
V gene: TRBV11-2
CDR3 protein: CASSSSTGWFTEAFF
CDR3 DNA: TGTGCCAGCAGCTCCTCGACAGGGTGGTTCACTGAAGCTTTCTTT

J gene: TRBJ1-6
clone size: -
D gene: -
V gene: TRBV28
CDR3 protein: CASRGSFSPLHF
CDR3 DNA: TGTGCCAGCAGGGGCTCCTTTTCACCCCTCCACTTT

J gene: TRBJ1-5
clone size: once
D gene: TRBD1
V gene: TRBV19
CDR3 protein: CASSLDRGTGNQPQHF
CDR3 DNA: TGTGCCAGTAGTCTTGACAGGGGGACGGGCAATCAGCCCCAGCATTTT

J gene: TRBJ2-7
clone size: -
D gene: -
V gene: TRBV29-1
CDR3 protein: CSVGPTYEQYF
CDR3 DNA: TGCAGCGTTGGCCCAACCTACGAGCAGTACTTC

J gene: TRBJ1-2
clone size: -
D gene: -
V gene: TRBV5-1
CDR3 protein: CASSLRGPRNYGYTF
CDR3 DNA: TGCGCCAGCAGCTTGCGAGGCCCGCGCAACTATGGCTACACCTTC

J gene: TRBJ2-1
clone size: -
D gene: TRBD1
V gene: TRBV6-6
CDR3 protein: CASSYSGTGTYNEQFF
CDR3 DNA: TGTGCCAGCAGTTACTCGGGGACAGGGACCTACAATGAGCAGTTCTTC

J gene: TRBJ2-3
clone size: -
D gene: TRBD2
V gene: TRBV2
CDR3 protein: CASRTSGRSTDTQYF
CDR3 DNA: TGTGCCAGTAGGACTAGCGGGAGGAGCACAGATACGCAGTATTTT

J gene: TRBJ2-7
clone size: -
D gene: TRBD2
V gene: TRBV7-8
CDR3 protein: CASSLDGGRASEQYF
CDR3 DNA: TGTGCCAGCAGCTTAGACGGCGGGAGGGCATCCGAGCAGTACTTC

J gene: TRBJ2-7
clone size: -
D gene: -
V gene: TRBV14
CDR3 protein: CASSQGVPLEQYF
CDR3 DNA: TGTGCCAGCAGCCAAGGAGTCCCCCTCGAGCAGTACTTC

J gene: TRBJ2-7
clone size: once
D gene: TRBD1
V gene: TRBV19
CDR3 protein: CASSTRDRVINEQYF
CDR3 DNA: TGTGCCAGTAGTACGAGGGACAGGGTTATCAACGAGCAGTACTTC

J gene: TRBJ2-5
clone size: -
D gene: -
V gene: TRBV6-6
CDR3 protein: CASSYVGVRETQYF
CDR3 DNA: TGTGCCAGCAGTTATGTCGGGGTAAGGGAGACCCAGTACTTC

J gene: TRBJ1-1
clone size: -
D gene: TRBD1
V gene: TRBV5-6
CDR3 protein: CASSLGDRTNTEAFF
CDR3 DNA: TGTGCCAGCAGCTTGGGGGACAGGACTAACACTGAAGCTTTCTTT

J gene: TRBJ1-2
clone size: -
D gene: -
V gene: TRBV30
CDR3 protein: CAWSGLGASGTGYTF
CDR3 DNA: TGTGCCTGGAGTGGACTCGGGGCTTCTGGTACGGGCTACACCTTC

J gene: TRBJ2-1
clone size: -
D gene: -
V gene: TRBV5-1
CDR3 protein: CASSRLDSGGAEFF
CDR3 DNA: TGCGCCAGCAGTCGACTCGACTCGGGTGGGGCTGAGTTCTTC

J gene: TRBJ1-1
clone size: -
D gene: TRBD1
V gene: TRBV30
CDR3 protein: CAWSRGQGIYAAFF
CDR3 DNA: TGTGCCTGGAGTAGGGGACAGGGGATTTATGCAGCTTTCTTT

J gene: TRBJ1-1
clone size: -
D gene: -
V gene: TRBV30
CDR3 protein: CAWSRRGPEAFF
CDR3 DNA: TGTGCCTGGAGTAGGCGGGGACCTGAAGCTTTCTTT

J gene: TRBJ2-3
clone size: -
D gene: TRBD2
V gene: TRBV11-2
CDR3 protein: CASSLQPGLGPHTDTQYF
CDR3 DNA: TGTGCCAGCAGCTTACAACCCGGACTAGGCCCTCACACAGATACGCAGTATTTT

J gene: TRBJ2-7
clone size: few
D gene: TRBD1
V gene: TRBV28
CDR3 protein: CASSWKMGQGSYEQYF
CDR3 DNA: TGTGCCAGCAGTTGGAAAATGGGACAGGGATCCTACGAGCAGTACTTC

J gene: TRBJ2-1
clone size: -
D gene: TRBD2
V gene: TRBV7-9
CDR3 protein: CASSPVAGAVDEQFF
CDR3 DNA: TGTGCCAGCAGCCCAGTAGCGGGAGCAGTGGATGAGCAGTTCTTC

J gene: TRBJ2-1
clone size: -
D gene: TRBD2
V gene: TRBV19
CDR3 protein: CASSRDYPNEQFF
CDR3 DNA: TGTGCCAGTAGCCGGGACTACCCCAATGAGCAGTTCTTC

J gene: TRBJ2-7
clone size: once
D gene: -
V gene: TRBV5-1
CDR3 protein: CASSFAVLYEQYF
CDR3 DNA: TGCGCCAGCAGCTTCGCGGTTCTCTACGAGCAGTACTTC

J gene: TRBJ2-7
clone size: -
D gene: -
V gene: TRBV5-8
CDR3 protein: CASSLGDLSYEQYF
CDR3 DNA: TGTGCCAGCAGCTTGGGGGACCTCTCCTACGAGCAGTACTTC

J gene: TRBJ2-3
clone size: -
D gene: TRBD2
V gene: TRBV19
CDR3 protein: CASSIPAAVAGGTDTQYF
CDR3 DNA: TGTGCCAGTAGTATACCCGCGGCGGTAGCGGGAGGCACAGATACGCAGTATTTT

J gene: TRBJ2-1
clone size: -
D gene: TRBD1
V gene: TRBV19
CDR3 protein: CASSIWTGTTSYNEQFF
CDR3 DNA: TGTGCCAGTAGTATCTGGACAGGGACAACTTCCTACAATGAGCAGTTCTTC

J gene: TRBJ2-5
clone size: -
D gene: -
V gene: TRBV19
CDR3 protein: CASSIRFGEFPETQYF
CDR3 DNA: TGTGCCAGTAGTATACGTTTCGGGGAATTCCCTGAGACCCAGTACTTC

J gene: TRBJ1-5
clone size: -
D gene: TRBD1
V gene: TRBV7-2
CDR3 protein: CASSSRDRVSFNQPQHF
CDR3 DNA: TGTGCCAGCAGCTCCCGGGACAGGGTATCGTTCAATCAGCCCCAGCATTTT

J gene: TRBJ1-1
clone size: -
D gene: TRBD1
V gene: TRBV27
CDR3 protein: CASSLSQGGANTEAFF
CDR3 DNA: TGTGCCAGCAGTTTATCACAGGGGGGCGCGAACACTGAAGCTTTCTTT

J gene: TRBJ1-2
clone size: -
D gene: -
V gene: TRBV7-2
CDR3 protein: CASSSSGYPYGYTF
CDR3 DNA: TGTGCCAGCAGCTCCTCAGGGTATCCCTATGGCTACACCTTC

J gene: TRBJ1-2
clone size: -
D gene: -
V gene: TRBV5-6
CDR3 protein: CASSLGGTHNYGYTF
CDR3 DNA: TGTGCCAGCAGCTTGGGCGGGACTCACAACTATGGCTACACCTTC

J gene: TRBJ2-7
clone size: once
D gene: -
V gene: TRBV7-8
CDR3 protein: CASSLDFLASPYEQYF
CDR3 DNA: TGTGCCAGCAGCTTAGATTTCCTAGCTTCTCCCTACGAGCAGTACTTC

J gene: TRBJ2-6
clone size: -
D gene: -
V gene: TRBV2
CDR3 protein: CASSPGSGANVLTF
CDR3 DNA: TGTGCCAGCAGTCCAGGGTCCGGGGCCAACGTCCTGACTTTC

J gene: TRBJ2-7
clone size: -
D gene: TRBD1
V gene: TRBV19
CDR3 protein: CASSPGRQGYEQYF
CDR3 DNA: TGTGCCAGTAGTCCGGGGCGACAGGGGTACGAGCAGTACTTC

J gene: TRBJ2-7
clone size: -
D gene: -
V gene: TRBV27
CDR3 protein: CASSLNLYEQYF
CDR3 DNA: TGTGCCAGCAGTTTAAACCTATACGAGCAGTACTTC

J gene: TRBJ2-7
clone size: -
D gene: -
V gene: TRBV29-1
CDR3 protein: CSAEDRISYEQYF
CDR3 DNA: TGCAGCGCGGAGGACCGAATTTCCTACGAGCAGTACTTC

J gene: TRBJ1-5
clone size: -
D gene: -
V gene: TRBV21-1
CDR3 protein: CASIIACRTQHF
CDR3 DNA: TGTGCCAGCATTATAGCATGTCGGACCCAGCATTTT

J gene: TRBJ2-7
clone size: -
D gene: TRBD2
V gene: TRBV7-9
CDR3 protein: CASSWTSGIRDYEQYF
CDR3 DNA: TGTGCCAGCAGCTGGACTAGCGGGATTAGGGACTACGAGCAGTACTTC

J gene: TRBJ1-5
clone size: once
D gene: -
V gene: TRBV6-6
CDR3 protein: CASSYSIRFQPQHF
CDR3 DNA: TGTGCCAGCAGTTACTCGATACGTTTCCAGCCCCAGCATTTT